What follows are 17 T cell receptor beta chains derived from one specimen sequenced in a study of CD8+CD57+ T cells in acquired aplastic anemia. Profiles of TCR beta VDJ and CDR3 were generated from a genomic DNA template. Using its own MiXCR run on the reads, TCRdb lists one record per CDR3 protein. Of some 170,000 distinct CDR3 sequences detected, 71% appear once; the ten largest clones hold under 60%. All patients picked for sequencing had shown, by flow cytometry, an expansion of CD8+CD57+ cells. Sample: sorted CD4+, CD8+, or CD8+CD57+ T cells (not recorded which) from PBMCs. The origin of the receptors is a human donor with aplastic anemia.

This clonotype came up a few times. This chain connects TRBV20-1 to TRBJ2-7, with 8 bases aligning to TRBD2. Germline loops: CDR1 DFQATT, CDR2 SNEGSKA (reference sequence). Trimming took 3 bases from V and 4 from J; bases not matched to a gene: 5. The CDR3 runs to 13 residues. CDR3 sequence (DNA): TGCAGTGCTAGCGGGGGGGCTAGTTACGAGCAGTACTTC. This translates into CSASGGASYEQYF.

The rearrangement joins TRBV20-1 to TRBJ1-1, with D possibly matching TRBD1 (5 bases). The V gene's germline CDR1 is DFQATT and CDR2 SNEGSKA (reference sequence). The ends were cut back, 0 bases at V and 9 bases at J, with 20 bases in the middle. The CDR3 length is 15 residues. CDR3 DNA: TGCAGTGCTAGAGAGACCAGCGGGGGAGACACCAAAGCTTTCTTT. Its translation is CSARETSGGDTKAFF.

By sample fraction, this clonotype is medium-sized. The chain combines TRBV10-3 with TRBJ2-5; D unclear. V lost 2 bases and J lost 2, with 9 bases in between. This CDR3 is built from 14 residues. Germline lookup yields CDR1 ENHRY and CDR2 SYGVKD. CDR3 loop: CAISEGESQETQYF. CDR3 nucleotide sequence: TGTGCCATCAGTGAGGGAGAGTCGCAAGAGACCCAGTACTTC.

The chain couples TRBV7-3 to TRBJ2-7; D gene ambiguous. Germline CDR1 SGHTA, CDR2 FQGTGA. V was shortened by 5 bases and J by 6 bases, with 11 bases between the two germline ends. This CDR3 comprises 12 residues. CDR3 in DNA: TGTGCCAGCAGCGGGCCCTCTGGCGAGCAGTACTTC. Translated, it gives CASSGPSGEQYF.

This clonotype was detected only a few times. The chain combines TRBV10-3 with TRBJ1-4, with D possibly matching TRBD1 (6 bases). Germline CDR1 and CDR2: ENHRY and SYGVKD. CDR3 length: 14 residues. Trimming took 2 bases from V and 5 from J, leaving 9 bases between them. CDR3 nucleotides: TGTGCCATCAGTGAGCGGACAGAGAATGAAAAACTGTTTTTT. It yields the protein CAISERTENEKLFF.

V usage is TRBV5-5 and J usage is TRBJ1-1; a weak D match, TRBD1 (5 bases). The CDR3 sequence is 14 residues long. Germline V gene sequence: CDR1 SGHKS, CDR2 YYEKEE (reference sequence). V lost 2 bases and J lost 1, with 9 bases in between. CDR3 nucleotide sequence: TGTGCCAGCAGCTTCGGGACGGCGAACACTGAAGCTTTCTTT. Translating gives CASSFGTANTEAFF.

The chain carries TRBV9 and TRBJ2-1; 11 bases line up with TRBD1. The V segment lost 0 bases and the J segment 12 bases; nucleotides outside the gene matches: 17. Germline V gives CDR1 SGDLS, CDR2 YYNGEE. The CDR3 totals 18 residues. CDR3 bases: TGTGCCAGCAGCGTAGCCGGGACAGGGGGGACTAGCACAGATACGCAGTTCTTC. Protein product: CASSVAGTGGTSTDTQFF.

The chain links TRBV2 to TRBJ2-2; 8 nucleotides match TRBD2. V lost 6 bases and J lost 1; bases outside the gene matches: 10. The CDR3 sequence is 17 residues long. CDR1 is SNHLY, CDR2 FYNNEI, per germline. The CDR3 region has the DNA TGTGCCAGCAGCTCCTGGCGGGGGGTCATGAACACCGGGGAGCTGTTTTTT. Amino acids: CASSSWRGVMNTGELFF.

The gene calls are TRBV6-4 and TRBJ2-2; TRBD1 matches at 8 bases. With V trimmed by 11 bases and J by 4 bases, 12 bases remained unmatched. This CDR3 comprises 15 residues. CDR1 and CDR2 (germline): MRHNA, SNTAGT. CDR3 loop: CACKSGGESTGELFF. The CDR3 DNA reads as TGTGCCTGCAAATCAGGGGGCGAAAGCACCGGGGAGCTGTTTTTT.

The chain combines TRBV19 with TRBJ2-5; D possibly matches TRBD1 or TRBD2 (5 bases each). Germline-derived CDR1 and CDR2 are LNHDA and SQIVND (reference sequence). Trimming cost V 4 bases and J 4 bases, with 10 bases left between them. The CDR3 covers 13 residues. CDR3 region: CASSRGVLETQYF. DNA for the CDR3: TGTGCCAGTAGTAGAGGGGTGTTAGAGACCCAGTACTTC.

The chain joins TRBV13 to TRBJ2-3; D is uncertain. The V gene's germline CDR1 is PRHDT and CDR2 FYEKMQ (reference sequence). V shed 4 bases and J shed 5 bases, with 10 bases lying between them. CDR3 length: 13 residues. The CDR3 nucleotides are TGTGCCAGCAGCTCATCCTCCGGAGATACGCAGTATTTT. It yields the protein CASSSSSGDTQYF.

The CDR3 bases are TGCAGTGCTAGCCGCCCAGGGGCTGGCGGGGAGCTGTTTTTT. Translated: CSASRPGAGGELFF. The V and J genes are TRBV20-1 and TRBJ2-2, with D possibly matching TRBD1 (6 bases). Germline assignment: CDR1 DFQATT and CDR2 SNEGSKA (reference sequence). V was pared by 3 bases and J by 7 bases, with 15 bases between. This CDR3 spans 14 amino acids.

As DNA, the CDR3 is TGTGCCAGCACACGGACTAGTGAAACAGATACGCAGTATTTT. It is translated as CASTRTSETDTQYF. V gene TRBV9 combines with J gene TRBJ2-3; 7 nucleotides line up with TRBD2. Per the germline V gene, CDR1 is SGDLS and CDR2 is YYNGEE. The V and J ends lost 6 bases and 3 bases, in that order; junction bases with no gene match: 7. This CDR3 has 14 amino acids.

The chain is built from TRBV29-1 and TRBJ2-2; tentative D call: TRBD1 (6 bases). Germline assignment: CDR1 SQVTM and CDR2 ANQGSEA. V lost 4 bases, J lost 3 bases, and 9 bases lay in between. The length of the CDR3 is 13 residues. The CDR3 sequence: CSVAGQYTGELFF. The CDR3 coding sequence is TGCAGCGTTGCCGGACAGTACACCGGGGAGCTGTTTTTT.

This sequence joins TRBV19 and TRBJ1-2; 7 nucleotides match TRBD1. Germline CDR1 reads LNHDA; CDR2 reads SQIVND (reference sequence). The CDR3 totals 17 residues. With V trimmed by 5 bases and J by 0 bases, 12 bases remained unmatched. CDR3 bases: TGTGCCAGTAGTCCCACGCAGGGGGTGTATCCTAACTATGGCTACACCTTC. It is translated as CASSPTQGVYPNYGYTF.

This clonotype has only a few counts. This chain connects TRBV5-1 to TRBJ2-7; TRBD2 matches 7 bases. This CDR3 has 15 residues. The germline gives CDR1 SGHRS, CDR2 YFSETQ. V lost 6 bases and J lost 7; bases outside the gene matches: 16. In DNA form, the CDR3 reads TGCGCCAGCAATCCGGGACTACCTTCATCGGGGGAGCAGTACTTC. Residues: CASNPGLPSSGEQYF. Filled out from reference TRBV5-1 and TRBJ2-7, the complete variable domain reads KAGVTQTPRYLIKTRGQQVTLSCSPISGHRSVSWYQQTPGQGLQFLFEYFSETQRNKGNFPGRFSGRQFSNSRSEMNVSTLELGDSALYLCASNPGLPSSGEQYFGPGTRLTVT.

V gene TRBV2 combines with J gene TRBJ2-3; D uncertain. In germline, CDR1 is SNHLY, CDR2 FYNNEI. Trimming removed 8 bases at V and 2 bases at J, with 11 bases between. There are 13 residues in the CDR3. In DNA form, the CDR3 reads TGTGCCAGCTCTTTGGTTGCCACAGATACGCAGTATTTT. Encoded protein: CASSLVATDTQYF.